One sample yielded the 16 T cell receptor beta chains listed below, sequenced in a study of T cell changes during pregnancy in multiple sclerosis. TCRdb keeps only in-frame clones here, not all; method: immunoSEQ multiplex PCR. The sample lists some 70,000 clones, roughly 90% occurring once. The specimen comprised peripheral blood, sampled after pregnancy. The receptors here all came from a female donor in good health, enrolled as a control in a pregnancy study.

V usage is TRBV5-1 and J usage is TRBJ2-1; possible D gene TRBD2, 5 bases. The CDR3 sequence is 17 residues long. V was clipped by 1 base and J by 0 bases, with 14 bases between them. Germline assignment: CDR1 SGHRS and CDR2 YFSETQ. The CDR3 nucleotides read TGCGCCAGCAGCTTGATGGGCGGGCGGTCCTCCTACAATGAGCAGTTCTTC. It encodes CASSLMGGRSSYNEQFF.

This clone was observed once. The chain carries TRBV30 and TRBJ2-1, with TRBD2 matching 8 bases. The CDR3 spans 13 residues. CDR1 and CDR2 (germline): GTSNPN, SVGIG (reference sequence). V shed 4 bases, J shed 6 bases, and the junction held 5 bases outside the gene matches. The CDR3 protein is CAWTRGATNEQFF. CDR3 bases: TGTGCCTGGACGCGGGGGGCCACCAATGAGCAGTTCTTC. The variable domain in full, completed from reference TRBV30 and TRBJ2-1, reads SQTIHQWPATLVQPVGSPLSLECTVEGTSNPNLYWYRQAAGRGLQLLFYSVGIGQISSEVPQNLSASRPQDRQFILSSKKLLLSDSGFYLCAWTRGATNEQFFGPGTRLTVL.

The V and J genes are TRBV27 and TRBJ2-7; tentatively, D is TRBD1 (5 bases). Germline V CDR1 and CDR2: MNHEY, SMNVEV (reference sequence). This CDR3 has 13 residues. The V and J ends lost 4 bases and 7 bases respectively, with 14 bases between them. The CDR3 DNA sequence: TGTGCCAGCAGTTCGCCTCCAGGGTTAGAGCAGTACTTC. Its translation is CASSSPPGLEQYF.

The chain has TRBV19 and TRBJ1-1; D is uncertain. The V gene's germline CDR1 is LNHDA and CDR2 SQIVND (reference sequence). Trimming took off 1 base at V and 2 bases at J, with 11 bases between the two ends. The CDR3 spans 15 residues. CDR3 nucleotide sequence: TGTGCCAGTAGTATAGGCGGGGTCTTAAACACTGAAGCTTTCTTT. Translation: CASSIGGVLNTEAFF. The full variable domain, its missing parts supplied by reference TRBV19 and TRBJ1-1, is DGGITQSPKYLFRKEGQNVTLSCEQNLNHDAMYWYRQDPGQGLRLIYYSQIVNDFQKGDIAEGYSVSREKKESFPLTVTSAQKNPTAFYLCASSIGGVLNTEAFFGQGTRLTVV.

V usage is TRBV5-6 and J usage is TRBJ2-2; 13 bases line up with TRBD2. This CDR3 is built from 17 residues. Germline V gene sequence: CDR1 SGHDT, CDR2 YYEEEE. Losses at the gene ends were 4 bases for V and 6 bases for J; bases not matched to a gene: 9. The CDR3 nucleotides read TGTGCCAGCAGCCGGACTAGCGGGAGTTCTTTCTCCGGGGAGCTGTTTTTT. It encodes CASSRTSGSSFSGELFF.

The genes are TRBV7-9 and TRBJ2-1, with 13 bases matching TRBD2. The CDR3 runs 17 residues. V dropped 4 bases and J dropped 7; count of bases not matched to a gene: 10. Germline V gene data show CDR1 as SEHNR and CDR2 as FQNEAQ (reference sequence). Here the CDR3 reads CASSWIPGLAGRNEQFF. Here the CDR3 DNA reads TGTGCCAGCAGCTGGATCCCGGGACTAGCGGGAAGGAATGAGCAGTTCTTC.

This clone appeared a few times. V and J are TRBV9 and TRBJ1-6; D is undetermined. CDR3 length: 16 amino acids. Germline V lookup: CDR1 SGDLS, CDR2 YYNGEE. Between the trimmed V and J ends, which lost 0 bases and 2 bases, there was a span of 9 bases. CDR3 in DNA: TGTGCCAGCAGCGTAGGCGGAGAAACCTATAATTCACCCCTCCACTTT. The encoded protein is CASSVGGETYNSPLHF.

Here the CDR3 reads CASSSGTGLNSPLHF. The CDR3 coding sequence is TGTGCCAGCAGCTCGGGGACGGGACTTAATTCACCCCTCCACTTT. The chain links TRBV11-2 to TRBJ1-6, with TRBD1 as a possible D gene (5 bases). The CDR3 totals 15 residues. The V gene's germline CDR1 is SGHAT and CDR2 FQNNGV. Trimming stripped 4 bases from V and 6 bases from J, with 13 bases between.

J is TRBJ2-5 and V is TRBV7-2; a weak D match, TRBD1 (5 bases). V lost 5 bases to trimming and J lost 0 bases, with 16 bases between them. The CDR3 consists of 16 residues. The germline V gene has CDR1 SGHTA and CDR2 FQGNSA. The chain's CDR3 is CASSPRQRPNQETQYF. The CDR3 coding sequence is TGTGCCAGCAGCCCCCGACAGAGACCAAACCAAGAGACCCAGTACTTC.

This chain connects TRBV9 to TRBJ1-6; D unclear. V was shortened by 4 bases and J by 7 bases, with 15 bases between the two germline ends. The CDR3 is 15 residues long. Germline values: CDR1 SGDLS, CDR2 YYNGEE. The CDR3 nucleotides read TGTGCCAGCAGCCCCGCGGGGAGAGGAAATTCACCCCTCCACTTT. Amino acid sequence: CASSPAGRGNSPLHF.

The CDR3 DNA reads as TGTGCCAGCAGCCTCGGGGGGCGGGACGGGGAGCTGTTTTTT. The encoded protein is CASSLGGRDGELFF. V gene TRBV9 combines with J gene TRBJ2-2; a possible D gene is TRBD2 (7 bases). The V and J ends lost 4 bases and 7 bases respectively, with 14 bases between them. The CDR3 totals 14 residues. Germline V gene sequence: CDR1 SGDLS, CDR2 YYNGEE.

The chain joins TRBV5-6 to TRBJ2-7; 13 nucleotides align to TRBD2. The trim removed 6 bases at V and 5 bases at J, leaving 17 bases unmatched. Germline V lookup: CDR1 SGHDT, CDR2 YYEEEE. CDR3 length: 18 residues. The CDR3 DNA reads TGTGCCAGCACCTGGGGAAACGGACTAGCGGGAGTAGATGACGAGCAGTACTTC. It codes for CASTWGNGLAGVDDEQYF.

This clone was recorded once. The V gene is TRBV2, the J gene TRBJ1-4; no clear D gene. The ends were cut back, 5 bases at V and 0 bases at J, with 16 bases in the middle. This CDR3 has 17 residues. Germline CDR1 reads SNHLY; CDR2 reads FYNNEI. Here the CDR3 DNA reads TGTGCCAGCAGTTATAGCACGAGGTCGTCAACTAATGAAAAACTGTTTTTT. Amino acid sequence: CASSYSTRSSTNEKLFF.

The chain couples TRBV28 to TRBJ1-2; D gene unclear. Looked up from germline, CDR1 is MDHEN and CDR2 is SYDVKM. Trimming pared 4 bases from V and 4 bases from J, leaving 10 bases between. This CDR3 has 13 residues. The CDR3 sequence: CASSSHGSYGYTF. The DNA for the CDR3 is TGTGCCAGCAGTTCACACGGGTCCTATGGCTACACCTTC.

CDR3 sequence: CASSPLGGSSYNEQFF. CDR3 DNA: TGCGCCAGCAGCCCTTTAGGGGGCAGCTCCTACAATGAGCAGTTCTTC. The chain joins TRBV4-1 to TRBJ2-1, with 7 nucleotides matching TRBD1. V was clipped by 4 bases and J by 0 bases; unmatched bases: 6. Germline V gene lookup returns CDR1 MGHRA and CDR2 YSYEKL. The CDR3 is 16 residues long.

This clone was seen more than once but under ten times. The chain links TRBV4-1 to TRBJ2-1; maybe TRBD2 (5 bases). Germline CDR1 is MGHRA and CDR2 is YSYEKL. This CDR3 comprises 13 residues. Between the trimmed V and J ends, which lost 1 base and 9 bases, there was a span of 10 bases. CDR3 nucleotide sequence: TGCGCCAGCAGCCAAGGCGGACTTGGTGAGCAGTTCTTC. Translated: CASSQGGLGEQFF.